The entry below describes one TCR beta chain. Its antigen remains undetermined. Sequence at one end of the junction differs from germline and may be a read error. The entry originates in a study of blood T cells in healthy people across ages (dated by TCRdb to about 2015). With respect to the entire study: In model experiments, template switching captured about one uniquely barcoded TCR beta cDNA molecule for every two T cells. Using deep sequencing normalized with unique cDNA molecular identifiers, the study measured how TCR beta repertoire diversity changes with age. The donors were divided into four age groups: young (average roughly 15 years), middle-aged (around 41), aged (about 60) and long-lived (about 80). To avoid experimental bias, donors of different ages were distributed randomly across sequencing lanes. Using the same blood draw, the study looked at two additional independent replicas of 1 million unique cDNA reads for two donors, one aged 18 to 30 and the other aged 80 or older. The paper as a whole reports these results and caveats: Observed TCR beta diversity per million T cells fell roughly linearly with age, and a significant reduction was already apparent by age around 44. Estimates of total diversity based on one million sequenced T cells were regarded as lower bounds and as underestimates. Donor CMV infection status was unknown, potentially confounding age-related changes in expanded clonotypes. Compared with the aged group, the long-lived group had more naive CD4+ T cells, fewer expanded clones and increased TCR diversity, a pattern suggesting age selection. A strong correlation was found between observed TCR beta diversity and the percentage of naive T cells measured by flow cytometry. Since profiling was done on bulk unsorted PBMCs, naive and antigen-experienced compartments could not be conclusively compared.

Preparation of the library involved 5' RACE. The instrument given in TCRdb is Illumina HiSeq 2500. A second about 7 to 12 cycle PCR used a sample-barcoded 5' primer and a J-beta primer mix. Each TCR beta cDNA molecule received a unique molecular identifier from a template-switch 5' adaptor carrying 12 random nucleotides. Each sample yielded at least 2.5 million CDR3-containing paired-end reads. First-strand cDNA was synthesized from all RNA with the Mint cDNA synthesis kit, primed by a TRBC-specific oligonucleotide. Following uracil-DNA glycosylase treatment, a first 18-cycle PCR with universal primers M1SS and BC2_uni_R was performed on all cDNA. In the authors' own workflow: For normalization, 1 million high-quality reads were randomly selected from each sample, with every read carrying a distinct molecular identifier. Reads with shared molecular identifiers were discarded instead of being binned into consensus sequences. MiTCR, with a Q25 quality threshold and the strictest error-elimination algorithm, was used for CDR3 identification, clonotype clustering and error correction. Lower-bound total TCR beta diversity was estimated with a nonparametric unseen species model using Euler transformation. TCRdb handled the public reads itself, with Q25 trimming in fastp and clone calling in MiXCR, and kept productive beta chains. Entries that share a CDR3 protein sequence are merged under the most common genes and DNA. For this entry, the V and J calls and clone size follow TCRdb and not the study's own pipeline. Counted in this sample were 710,000 or so distinct CDR3 sequences; approximately 22% of them appeared once. The ten largest clones represent approximately 20% of the sample.

The 39 donors, aged about 6 to 95 years, were systemically healthy Caucasian individuals from Russia. Each donor gave around 9.9 milliliters of peripheral blood, collected into EDTA-treated Vacutainer tubes. Ficoll-Paque density-gradient centrifugation was used to isolate PBMCs, with at least 6 million obtained per sample. Total RNA was extracted from PBMCs with Trizol reagent, with at least 6 micrograms obtained per sample. For every donor, flow cytometry on a PBMC aliquot measured the percentage of naive CD45RAhigh/CD27high T cells. Taken from the germline V gene (reference sequence), the CDR1 and CDR2 loops are LGHDT and YNNKEL. Measured from the cysteine to the phenylalanine, the CDR3 is 16 residues long. Only the CDR3 DNA stays, 48 bases, in frame from base 1.

The source material was blood. The receptor's source is an older man in good health. Recombination joined TRBV3-1 with TRBJ2-2; TRBD1 is a possible D gene, resting on 5 matching bases. The CDR3: CARSRLRTSDTGELFF. DNA sequence: TGTGCCAGAAGCCGATTGCGGACATCGGACACCGGGGAGCTGTTTTTT.